This T cell receptor beta chain stems from a study of beta chain features in type 1 diabetes. Overall study: Patients looked much like healthy donors when it came to age, gender and cell yields.

Between the trimmed V and J ends, which lost 0 bases and 4 bases, there was a span of 11 bases. The CDR3 spans 15 residues. Germline V CDR1 and CDR2: SGHDN, FVKESK. Study-level points and caveats: Among all four CD4+ subsets, Type 1 diabetes patients had TCRB CDR3s that were moderately but significantly shorter. For patients, the naive, central memory and Treg TCRB repertoires appeared more alike than for healthy donors.

The investigators reverse transcribed all of the isolated RNA, so they sequenced expressed TCRB transcripts. The method was immunoSEQ multiplex PCR; TCRdb's version includes in-frame clones alone and lacks a portion of them. The sample carries 200,000 to 250,000 clones, 11% recorded once. This clone occurred a few times. Its specificity is unknown. The sample consisted of central memory CD4+ T cells from blood. The genes are TRBV14 and TRBJ2-3; D is uncertain. This sequence was found in a man between 18 and 29 years old in good health. The CDR3, as DNA: TGTGCCAGCAGCCAAGATGCATACAGCCCAGATACGCAGTATTTT. Translated: CASSQDAYSPDTQYF.